What follows are 2 T cell receptor beta chains derived from one specimen sequenced in a study of blood T cell repertoires in COVID-19. TCRdb's table, derived via immunoSEQ multiplex PCR, lists solely in-frame clones and lacks some. The table shows 300,000 to 400,000 clones, with roughly 89% occurring only once. Sequencing input: peripheral blood. Receptors were obtained from a woman aged 18-29 years who had recovered from COVID-19.

This clone appeared once. This chain uses TRBV30 with TRBJ1-2; a possible D gene is TRBD1 (6 bases). The length of the CDR3 is 15 residues. In germline, CDR1 is GTSNPN, CDR2 SVGIG (reference sequence). V shed 3 bases and J shed 10 bases, with 24 bases lying between them. The CDR3 DNA sequence: TGTGCCTGGAGCGAGGGGGTAGGGGTCGTTGGAGACTACACCTTC. This sequence encodes CAWSEGVGVVGDYTF.

This clone was found once. CDR3 bases: TGTGCCAGCAGTGAAGGGACAGGAACTACCGTCCTGACTTTC. It specifies CASSEGTGTTVLTF. The chain recombines TRBV2 with TRBJ2-6; TRBD1 matches 7 bases. The V gene end was trimmed by 1 base and the J gene end by 12 bases; junction bases not matched to a gene: 6. The V gene's germline CDR1 is SNHLY and CDR2 FYNNEI. The CDR3 extends over 14 amino acids.